Reported below is one TCR beta chain. The germline V gene encodes CDR1 MGHRA and CDR2 YSYEKL. Trimming removed 3 bases at V and 4 bases at J, with 10 bases between. The CDR3 is 13 residues long. This sample is drawn from a study of radiation and T cells in renal cell carcinoma. Some clones are missing from TCRdb's copy, which holds only in-frame ones; the method was immunoSEQ multiplex PCR. The sample holds 130,000 to 150,000 clones; about 86% are singletons and the top ten take 15% to 20%. Stated time point: blood 4 weeks post-SBRT, at nephrectomy. Documented treatment: 15 Gy SBRT to primary tumor, nephrectomy 4 weeks later. Nephrectomy followed 15 Gy stereotactic body radiation by 4 weeks.

This rearrangement joins TRBV4-1 to TRBJ2-7, with TRBD1 as a possible D gene (6 bases). The sequenced sample was blood, obtained from a patient whose treatment included radiotherapy and nephrectomy. This receptor was taken from a woman in her forties or fifties with renal cell carcinoma. The CDR3 is CASSQGARYEQYF. As DNA, the CDR3 is TGCGCCAGCAGCCAGGGGGCGCGGTACGAGCAGTACTTC.